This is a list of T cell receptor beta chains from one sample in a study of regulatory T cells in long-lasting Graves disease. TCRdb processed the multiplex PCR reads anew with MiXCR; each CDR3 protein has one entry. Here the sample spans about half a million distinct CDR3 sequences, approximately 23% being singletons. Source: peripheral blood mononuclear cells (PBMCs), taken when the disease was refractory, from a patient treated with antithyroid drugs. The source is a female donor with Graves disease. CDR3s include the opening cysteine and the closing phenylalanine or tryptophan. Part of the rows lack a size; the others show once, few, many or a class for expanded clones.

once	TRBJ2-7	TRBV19	CASSITGTGTSYEQYF
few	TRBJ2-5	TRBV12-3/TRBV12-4	CASSFGRTQETQYF
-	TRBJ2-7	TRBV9	CASSVAGGIYEQYF
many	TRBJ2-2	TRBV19	CASNPGTPSGELFF
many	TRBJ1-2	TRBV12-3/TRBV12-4	CASRRQGPDYGYTF
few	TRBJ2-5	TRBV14	CASSPWGASGLQGTQYF
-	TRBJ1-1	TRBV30	CAWSVNTYTEAFF
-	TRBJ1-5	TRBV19	CASTPSTPSNQPQHF
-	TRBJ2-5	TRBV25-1	CASSDTAAQETQYF
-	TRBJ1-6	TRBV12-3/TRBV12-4	CASRSPGHSPLHF
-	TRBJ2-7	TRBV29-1	CSVSPGQEEQYF
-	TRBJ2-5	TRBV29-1	CSVATSGGALDQYF
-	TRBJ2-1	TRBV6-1	CASSNRGINEQFF
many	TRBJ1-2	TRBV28	CASSSAWGLYGYTF
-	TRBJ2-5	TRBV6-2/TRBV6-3	CASSRSGGSQETQYF